This TCR beta chain was retrieved from a study of blood T cell repertoires in COVID-19. Across the study: Sites in the United States, Italy and Spain provided acute and convalescent COVID-19 samples. T cells, B-cell-depleted T cells, or PBMCs provided the cDNA or gDNA that served as material.

Seattle patient enrollment occurred during active infection, with longitudinal follow-up thereafter. There are 11 residues in the CDR3. Trimming took 2 bases from V and 6 from J, leaving 5 bases between them. Germline-derived CDR1 and CDR2 are SQVTM and ANQGSEA. In the original workflow: The assay estimated nucleated cells by amplifying reference gene primers. Some clones are missing from TCRdb's copy, which holds only in-frame ones; the method was immunoSEQ multiplex PCR. V, J and clone size are those of that table, while D and trimming were read from the DNA. The sample consists of around 370,000 clones, over 80% of them appearing once.

Specimen: peripheral blood. This sequence was found in a woman aged 45-60 years with COVID-19, enrolled during active disease. The rearrangement joins TRBV29-1 to TRBJ2-4; weak D call: TRBD2 (5 bases). The CDR3 DNA reads as TGCAGCGTTGAACGGGGAAACATTCAGTACTTC. Protein: CSVERGNIQYF.